The clone carrying this TCR beta chain showed up many times. Its specificity is unknown. Trimming shortened V by 6 bases and J by 4 bases, and 10 bases separated the two germline ends. The CDR3 contains 13 residues. TCRdb redid the calling of the 5' RACE reads with MiXCR, one entry per CDR3 protein. The sample shows 640,000 or so distinct CDR3 sequences, 5.5% to 7.5% of them seen only once. The sample is drawn from a study of identical twins. The study, taken as a whole, reports: Beta out-of-frame sequences showed weaker excess sharing between twins. Memory repertoires showed no such pattern, whereas abundant cord blood beta clonotypes carried fewer insertions.

Everyone who donated was a healthy Caucasian. The chain employs TRBV12-3 or TRBV12-4 and TRBJ2-1; D is possibly TRBD2 (6 bases). The sequenced sample was naive T cells sorted from blood. The TCR originated in a man younger than 35 in good health. As DNA, the CDR3 is TGTGCCAGCAGGGAGGGTCTTTACAATGAGCAGTTCTTC. Encoded protein: CASREGLYNEQFF.